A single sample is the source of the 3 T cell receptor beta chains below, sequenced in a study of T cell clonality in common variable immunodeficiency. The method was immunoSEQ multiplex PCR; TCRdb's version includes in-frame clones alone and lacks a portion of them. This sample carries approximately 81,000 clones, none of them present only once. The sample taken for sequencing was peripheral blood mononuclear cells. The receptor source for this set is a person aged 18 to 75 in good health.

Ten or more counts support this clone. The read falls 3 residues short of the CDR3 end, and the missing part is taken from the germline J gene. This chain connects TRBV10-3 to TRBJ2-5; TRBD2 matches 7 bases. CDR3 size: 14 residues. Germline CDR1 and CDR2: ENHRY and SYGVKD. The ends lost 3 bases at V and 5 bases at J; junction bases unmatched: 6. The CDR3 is CAISDGGSLETQYF. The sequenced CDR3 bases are TGTGCCATCAGTGACGGCGGGAGTCTCGAGACC.

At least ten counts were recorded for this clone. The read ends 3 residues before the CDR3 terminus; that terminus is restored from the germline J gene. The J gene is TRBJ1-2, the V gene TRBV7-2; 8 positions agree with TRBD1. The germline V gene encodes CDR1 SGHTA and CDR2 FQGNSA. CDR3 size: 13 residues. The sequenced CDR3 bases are TGTGCCAGCAGCCCGGACAGGGTACTCGGC. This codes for CASSPDRVLG. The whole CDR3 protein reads CASSPDRVLGYTF.

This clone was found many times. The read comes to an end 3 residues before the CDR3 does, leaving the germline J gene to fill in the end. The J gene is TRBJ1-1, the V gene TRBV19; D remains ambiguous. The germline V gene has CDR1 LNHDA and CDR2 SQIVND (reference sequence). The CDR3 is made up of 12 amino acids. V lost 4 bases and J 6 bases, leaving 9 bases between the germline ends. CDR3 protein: CASSTNGPEAFF. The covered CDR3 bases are TGTGCCAGTAGTACTAATGGTCCTGAA.